This TCR beta chain was obtained from a study of OX40 agonist ivuxolimab in advanced cancers. Here immunoSEQ multiplex PCR was the method, and the copy in TCRdb shows in-frame clones only, minus some. The sample contains 60,000 to 80,000 clones, roughly 78% of which appear only once. CDR1 SGHAT and CDR2 FQNNGV come from the germline V gene. Trimming stripped 0 bases from V and 7 bases from J, with 12 bases between. The CDR3 length is 14 residues. This clone has just one count. Its antigen is unknown. Study-level points and caveats: At 0.1 to 3.0 mg/kg and by week 6, CD4+ and CD8+ T cells in the blood had expanded clonally.

Sampled blood was obtained at baseline, cycle 4 day 1, and cycle 7 day 1. This chain uses TRBV11-2 with TRBJ1-2; no reliable D call. The clonotype was recovered from an adult with an advanced solid tumor such as melanoma, head and neck, liver or kidney cancer. This material consisted of CD4+ or CD8+ T cells sorted from blood, taken in a trial of the OX40 agonist ivuxolimab. As DNA, the CDR3 is TGTGCCAGCAGCTTAGACCAGCTTACCTCTGGCTACACCTTC. The encoded protein is CASSLDQLTSGYTF.